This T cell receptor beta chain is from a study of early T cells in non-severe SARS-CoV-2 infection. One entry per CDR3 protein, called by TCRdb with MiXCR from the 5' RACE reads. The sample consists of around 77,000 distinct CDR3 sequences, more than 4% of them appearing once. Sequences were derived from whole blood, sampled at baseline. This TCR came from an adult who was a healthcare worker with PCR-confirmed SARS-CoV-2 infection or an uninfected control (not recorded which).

In DNA, the CDR3 is TGTGCCAGCACCGCCGCGGGCAGGGGGCTTCACGAGCAGTACTTC. It specifies CASTAAGRGLHEQYF. The chain has TRBV3-1 and TRBJ2-7; TRBD1 aligns across 8 bases. Germline loops: CDR1 LGHDT, CDR2 YNNKEL (reference sequence). The CDR3 has 15 residues. V shed 7 bases and J 5 bases; nucleotides not matched to a gene: 13.